Detailed here is one T cell receptor beta chain. The record originates from a study of blood T cells in healthy people across ages. A J-beta primer mix and a sample-barcoded 5' primer were used in a second PCR of roughly 6 to 12 cycles. Each CDR3 protein gets one entry after TCRdb re-called the 5' RACE reads with MiXCR. The table records 790,000 or so distinct CDR3 sequences, approximately 53% of them present only once. The CDR3 is 16 amino acids. V dropped 1 base and J dropped 0 bases, with 14 bases sitting between them. The germline CDR1 and CDR2 sequences are SGDLS and YYNGEE. Sequencing input: blood. This rearrangement joins TRBV9 to TRBJ2-7; tentatively, D is TRBD1 (5 bases). This clonotype was sampled from a middle-aged man in good health. The CDR3 here is CASSVTLDRASYEQYF. CDR3 DNA sequence: TGTGCCAGCAGCGTAACACTTGACAGAGCCTCCTACGAGCAGTACTTC.